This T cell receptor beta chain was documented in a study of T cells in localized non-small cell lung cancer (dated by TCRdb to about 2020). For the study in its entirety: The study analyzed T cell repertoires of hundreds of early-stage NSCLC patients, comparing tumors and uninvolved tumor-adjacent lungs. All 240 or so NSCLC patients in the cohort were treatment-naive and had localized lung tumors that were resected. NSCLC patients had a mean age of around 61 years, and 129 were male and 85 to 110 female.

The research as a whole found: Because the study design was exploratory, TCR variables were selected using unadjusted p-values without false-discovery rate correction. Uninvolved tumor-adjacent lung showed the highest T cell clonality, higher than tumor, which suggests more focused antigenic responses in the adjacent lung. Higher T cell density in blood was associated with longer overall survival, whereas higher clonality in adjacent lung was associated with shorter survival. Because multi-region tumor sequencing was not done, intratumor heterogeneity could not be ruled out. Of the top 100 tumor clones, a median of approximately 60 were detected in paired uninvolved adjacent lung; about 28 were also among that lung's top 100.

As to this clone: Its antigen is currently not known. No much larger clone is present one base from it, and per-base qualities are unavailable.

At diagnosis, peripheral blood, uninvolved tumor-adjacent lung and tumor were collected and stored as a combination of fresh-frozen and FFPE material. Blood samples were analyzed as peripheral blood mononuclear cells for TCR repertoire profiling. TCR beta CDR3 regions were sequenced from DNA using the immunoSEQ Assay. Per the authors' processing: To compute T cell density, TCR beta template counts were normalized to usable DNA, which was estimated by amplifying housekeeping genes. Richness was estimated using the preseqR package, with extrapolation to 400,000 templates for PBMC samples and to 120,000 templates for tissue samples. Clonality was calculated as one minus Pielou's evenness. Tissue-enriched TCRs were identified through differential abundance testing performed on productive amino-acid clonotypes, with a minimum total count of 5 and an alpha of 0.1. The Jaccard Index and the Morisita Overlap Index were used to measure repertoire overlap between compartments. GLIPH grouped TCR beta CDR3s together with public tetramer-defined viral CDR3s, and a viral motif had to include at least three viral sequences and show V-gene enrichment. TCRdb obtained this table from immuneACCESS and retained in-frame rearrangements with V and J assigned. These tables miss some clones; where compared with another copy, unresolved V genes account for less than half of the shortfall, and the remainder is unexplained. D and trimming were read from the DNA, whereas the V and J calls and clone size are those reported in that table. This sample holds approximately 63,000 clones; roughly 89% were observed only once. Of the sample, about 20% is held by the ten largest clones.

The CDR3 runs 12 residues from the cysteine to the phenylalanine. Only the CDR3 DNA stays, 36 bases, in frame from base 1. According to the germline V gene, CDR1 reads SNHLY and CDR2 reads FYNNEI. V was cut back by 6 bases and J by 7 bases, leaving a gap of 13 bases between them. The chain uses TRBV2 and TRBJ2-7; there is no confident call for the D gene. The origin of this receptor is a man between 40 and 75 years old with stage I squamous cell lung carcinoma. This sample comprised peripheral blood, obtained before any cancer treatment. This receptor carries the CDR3 CASRMRRDEQYF. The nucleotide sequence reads TGTGCCAGCAGGATGAGAAGGGATGAGCAGTACTTC.